The 27 T cell receptor beta chains below come from one sample, sequenced in a study of shared clonotypes between healthy human individuals. TCRdb keeps only in-frame clones here, not all; method: immunoSEQ multiplex PCR. Of roughly 200,000 clones detected, approximately 62% appear once; the ten largest clones hold 10%. Sequencing used memory CD4+ T cells sorted from blood. Described subset: CD45RA-negative fraction. These receptors were taken from a man aged 25 to 45 in good health.

The gene calls are TRBV27 and TRBJ2-7, with D tentatively TRBD1 or TRBD2 (5 bases each). The CDR3 consists of 21 residues. Deletions cut 8 bases from V and 6 bases from J, with 41 bases between. Germline V gene lookup returns CDR1 MNHEY and CDR2 SMNVEV (reference sequence). The DNA for the CDR3 is TGTGCCAGCCGGGACCTACGGCTAAAAGCCCTAAGTAGGACGATCGCCAGCGAGCAGTACTTC. Its protein product is CASRDLRLKALSRTIASEQYF.

The CDR3 DNA reads as TGTGCCAGTAGTATAGATCGACGGCGGGAGACGATATACAATGAGCAGTTCTTC. Translating it yields CASSIDRRRETIYNEQFF. V and J are TRBV19 and TRBJ2-1, with 7 bases matching TRBD2. Unmatched junction bases numbered 12, after V lost 0 bases and J lost 4 bases. The CDR3 length is 18 residues. From germline, CDR1 is LNHDA and CDR2 SQIVND (reference sequence).

The V gene is TRBV6-5, the J gene TRBJ2-5; D is perhaps TRBD1 (6 bases). The CDR3 spans 15 residues. The germline V and J ends were trimmed by 4 bases and 4 bases, with 16 bases remaining between them. Germline CDR1 and CDR2: MNHEY and SVGAGI. CDR3 amino acids: CASSSTGPGRETQYF. The CDR3 DNA reads TGTGCCAGCAGTTCAACAGGGCCCGGGCGAGAGACCCAGTACTTC.

The J gene is TRBJ2-5, the V gene TRBV11-2, with a tentative D call TRBD1 (6 bases). The length of the CDR3 is 15 residues. CDR1 and CDR2 from the germline V gene are SGHAT and FQNNGV. Trimming removed 2 bases from V and 2 bases from J, with 12 bases in between. The DNA for the CDR3 is TGTGCCAGCAGCTTATATCCGGACAGACAAGAGACCCAGTACTTC. This translates into CASSLYPDRQETQYF.

The table lists this clone with a few counts. V gene TRBV2 combines with J gene TRBJ2-6; unclear D gene. CDR3 length: 16 residues. CDR1 is SNHLY, CDR2 FYNNEI, per germline. V was trimmed by 4 bases and J by 0 bases, leaving 10 bases between them. The CDR3 nucleotides read TGTGCCAGCAGTGGGCAGATGAGCTCTGGGGCCAACGTCCTGACTTTC. Translated, it gives CASSGQMSSGANVLTF.

A single count supports this clone. The rearrangement uses TRBV7-8 and TRBJ1-1; 7 nucleotides align to TRBD1. The CDR3 contains 15 residues. Germline loops: CDR1 SGHVS, CDR2 FQNEAQ. Trimming at V came to 2 bases and at J to 6 bases, leaving 9 bases not matched to a gene. The CDR3, as DNA: TGTGCCAGCAGCTTAAATTCAGGGGGTATGGCTGAAGCTTTCTTT. It is translated as CASSLNSGGMAEAFF.

The chain carries TRBV6-5 and TRBJ2-4; D might be TRBD2 (6 bases). Germline lookup yields CDR1 MNHEY and CDR2 SVGAGI. The ends were cut back, 5 bases at V and 6 bases at J, with 14 bases in the middle. The CDR3 spans 14 residues. CDR3 sequence (DNA): TGTGCCAGCAGTCCGTTTTTGGGGGGAAACATTCAGTACTTC. This translates into CASSPFLGGNIQYF.

V usage is TRBV7-8 and J usage is TRBJ2-7; TRBD2 matches 15 bases. The germline gives CDR1 SGHVS, CDR2 FQNEAQ. The CDR3 runs to 12 residues. J lost 4 bases, V lost 11 bases, and 0 bases had no gene match. The CDR3 sequence: CAGTSGGYEQYF. The CDR3 nucleotides are TGTGCCGGGACTAGCGGGGGGTACGAGCAGTACTTC. Using reference TRBV7-8 and TRBJ2-7 for the parts outside the CDR3, the full variable domain is GAGVSQSPRYKVAKRGQDVALRCDPISGHVSLFWYQQALGQGPEFLTYFQNEAQLDKSGLPSDRFFAERPEGSVSTLKIQRTQQEDSAVYLCAGTSGGYEQYFGPGTRLTVT.

V and J are TRBV7-8 and TRBJ1-5; 8 bases agree with TRBD1. From germline, CDR1 is SGHVS and CDR2 FQNEAQ. With V trimmed by 3 bases and J by 0 bases, 10 bases remained unmatched. The CDR3 is made up of 18 amino acids. In DNA, the CDR3 is TGTGCCAGCAGCTTGGATTGGGGGACAGGCGATAGCAATCAGCCCCAGCATTTT. Its translation: CASSLDWGTGDSNQPQHF.

This CDR3 reads CATARDWGAKNIQYF. CDR3 DNA sequence: TGTGCCACCGCGCGGGATTGGGGTGCCAAAAACATTCAGTACTTC. The chain uses TRBV25-1 and TRBJ2-4, with a tentative D call TRBD2 (6 bases). CDR3 length: 15 amino acids. Germline CDR1 and CDR2: MGHDK and SYGVNS. Trimming took 10 bases from V and 1 from J, leaving 17 bases between them.

The sample holds a few counts of this clone. V is TRBV7-2 and J is TRBJ2-5; TRBD2 matches 8 bases. CDR1 SGHTA and CDR2 FQGNSA come from the germline V gene. The CDR3 totals 13 residues. The V and J ends lost 5 bases and 7 bases, in that order; junction bases with no gene match: 6. CDR3 DNA: TGTGCCAGCAGCACGGGAGGGAAGGGGACCCAGTACTTC. Translation: CASSTGGKGTQYF.

The chain couples TRBV9 to TRBJ2-3; D not certain. The CDR3 runs 15 residues. V was shortened by 3 bases and J by 1 base, with 12 bases between the two germline ends. The V gene's germline CDR1 is SGDLS and CDR2 YYNGEE. The CDR3, as DNA: TGTGCCAGCAGCGGACGGTCGTTAGGCACAGATACGCAGTATTTT. This gives the protein CASSGRSLGTDTQYF.

The chain combines TRBV18 with TRBJ1-2, with D perhaps matching TRBD1 (5 bases). Trimming cost V 0 bases and J 13 bases, with 18 bases left between them. The CDR3 totals 14 residues. Germline V gene data show CDR1 as KGHSH and CDR2 as LQKENI. CDR3 sequence: CASSPPTSGGVITF. The CDR3 coding sequence is TGTGCCAGCTCACCACCGACGTCGGGGGGGGTGATCACCTTC.

The chain links TRBV7-3 to TRBJ2-3; TRBD1 might be the D (5 bases). Germline CDR1 and CDR2: SGHTA and FQGTGA. V was clipped by 4 bases and J by 0 bases, with 8 bases between them. This CDR3 contains 14 residues. The CDR3 spells CASSWQGSTDTQYF. CDR3 coding DNA: TGTGCCAGCAGCTGGCAGGGAAGCACAGATACGCAGTATTTT.

The DNA of the CDR3 is TGTGCCAGCAGTTTAGCCAGCTCCGGTGTGGATACGCAGTATTTT. Its translation is CASSLASSGVDTQYF. The chain combines TRBV27 with TRBJ2-3; D ambiguous. V was clipped by 2 bases and J by 6 bases, with 15 bases between them. Germline V gene lookup returns CDR1 MNHEY and CDR2 SMNVEV (reference sequence). This CDR3 has 15 residues.

The chain uses TRBV5-1 and TRBJ2-1; 8 bases are shared with TRBD2. V was pared by 3 bases and J by 0 bases, with 17 bases of the junction left unmatched. The CDR3 loop spans 20 amino acids. The germline gives CDR1 SGHRS, CDR2 YFSETQ. The CDR3 DNA reads as TGCGCCAGCAGCTACGGACTAGCCCTAGGGGGGGTGAGCTCCTACAATGAGCAGTTCTTC. Protein: CASSYGLALGGVSSYNEQFF.

This clone was detected a few times. V and J are TRBV5-4 and TRBJ2-1, with 8 bases lining up with TRBD2. The germline CDR1 and CDR2 sequences are SGHNT and YYREEE (reference sequence). The CDR3 extends over 15 amino acids. Germline trimming cut 4 bases from V and 6 bases from J; bases unmatched to any gene: 9. This chain's CDR3 is CASSTAGTRSNEQFF. In nucleotides, the CDR3 is TGTGCCAGCAGCACCGCCGGGACTAGGAGCAATGAGCAGTTCTTC. Variable domain in full (rest from reference TRBV5-4 and TRBJ2-1): ETGVTQSPTHLIKTRGQQVTLRCSSQSGHNTVSWYQQALGQGPQFIFQYYREEENGRGNFPPRFSGLQFPNYSSELNVNALELDDSALYLCASSTAGTRSNEQFFGPGTRLTVL.

V usage is TRBV7-9 and J usage is TRBJ2-1, with 12 bases that match TRBD2. The CDR3 loop spans 16 amino acids. The germline V gene encodes CDR1 SEHNR and CDR2 FQNEAQ (reference sequence). Germline trimming cut 1 base from V and 7 bases from J; bases unmatched to any gene: 5. This CDR3 is CASSLVTSGRWNEQFF. In DNA form, the CDR3 reads TGTGCCAGCAGCTTAGTTACTAGCGGGAGGTGGAATGAGCAGTTCTTC.

This clone came up a few times. The chain is built from TRBV18 and TRBJ1-4, with D perhaps TRBD1 (5 bases). The CDR3 consists of 16 residues. CDR1 is KGHSH and CDR2 is LQKENI in the germline V gene. V dropped 2 bases and J dropped 5 bases, with 15 bases sitting between them. The CDR3 loop reads CASSPGQYRPNEKLFF. The CDR3 coding sequence is TGTGCCAGCTCACCAGGGCAGTACAGGCCGAATGAAAAACTGTTTTTT.

This clone was seen only a few times. V and J are TRBV6-5 and TRBJ2-7; TRBD2 aligns across 7 bases. The CDR3 contains 15 residues. Germline trimming cut 6 bases from V and 7 bases from J; bases unmatched to any gene: 15. The germline V gene encodes CDR1 MNHEY and CDR2 SVGAGI. The CDR3 region is CASRGRGGVGGEQYF. DNA of the CDR3: TGTGCCAGCAGGGGACGGGGAGGGGTAGGCGGGGAGCAGTACTTC.

This chain links TRBV7-6 with TRBJ1-1; D gene uncertain. CDR1 is SGHVS, CDR2 FNYEAQ, per germline. There are 13 residues in the CDR3. V was clipped by 1 base and J by 4 bases, with 7 bases between them. The CDR3 sequence is CASSLGEGTEAFF. The CDR3 region has the DNA TGTGCCAGCAGCTTAGGGGAGGGCACTGAAGCTTTCTTT.

This chain joins TRBV6-5 and TRBJ2-7, with D perhaps being TRBD1 or TRBD2 (5 bases each). Trimming pared 6 bases from V and 0 bases from J, leaving 12 bases between. The CDR3 sequence is 14 residues long. Germline CDR1 reads MNHEY; CDR2 reads SVGAGI. CDR3 bases: TGTGCCAGCAGCCGGGACGCGAGCTCCTACGAGCAGTACTTC. It is translated as CASSRDASSYEQYF.

The chain employs TRBV28 and TRBJ2-7; the D is unclear. The CDR3 has 11 residues. CDR1 and CDR2 from the germline V gene are MDHEN and SYDVKM. Trimming left V 7 bases short and J 5 bases short, with 9 bases between. CDR3 DNA sequence: TGTGCCAGCATTCATCTCCACGAGCAGTACTTC. Protein sequence: CASIHLHEQYF.

There are a few counts of this clone. The sample carries other DNA sequences with the same CDR3. J is TRBJ1-2 and V is TRBV18, with a weak D call TRBD1 (5 bases). Germline values: CDR1 KGHSH, CDR2 LQKENI. The CDR3 is 12 amino acids. V was cut by 2 bases and J by 5 bases, with 6 bases left in between. CDR3 sequence reads: CASSPGGYGYTF. CDR3 nucleotide sequence: TGTGCCAGCTCACCAGGGGGTTATGGCTACACCTTC.

This rearrangement joins TRBV5-1 to TRBJ1-4; perhaps TRBD1 as D (5 bases). The germline gives CDR1 SGHRS, CDR2 YFSETQ. This CDR3 region has 15 residues. V lost 3 bases to trimming and J lost 7 bases, with 16 bases between them. The CDR3 region is CASSSWRGTAEKLFF. The CDR3 DNA sequence: TGCGCCAGCAGCTCGTGGCGGGGGACCGCTGAAAAACTGTTTTTT.

This clone was detected once. The chain carries TRBV29-1 and TRBJ2-3; 8 bases fit TRBD2. Germline V CDR1 and CDR2: SQVTM, ANQGSEA. The CDR3 runs to 14 residues. Losses at the gene ends were 3 bases for V and 1 base for J; bases not matched to a gene: 3. For the CDR3, the DNA is TGCAGCGTTGAGGGGACTAGAGGCACAGATACGCAGTATTTT. This encodes CSVEGTRGTDTQYF.

The chain recombines TRBV6-5 with TRBJ2-1; D unresolved. The V end lost 2 bases, the J end lost 4 bases, and 15 bases lay between the germline ends. The V gene's germline CDR1 is MNHEY and CDR2 SVGAGI. The CDR3 totals 16 residues. The CDR3, as DNA: TGTGCCAGCAGTTACCAGTCCGGTGGGCCTTACAATGAGCAGTTCTTC. Amino acids: CASSYQSGGPYNEQFF.